This T cell receptor (beta chain) was profiled in a study of T cells in Graves' hyperthyroidism and ophthalmopathy. Per germline, CDR1 SGHDT and CDR2 YYEEEE. The V end lost 4 bases, the J end lost 2 bases, and 17 bases lay between the germline ends. This CDR3 region has 16 residues. This clonotype was seen at least ten times. The investigators amplified TCR beta CDR3 regions from RNA transcripts. HTBI primers were used for first-round RT-PCR of the TCR CDR3. TCRdb ran MiXCR on the multiplex PCR reads and lists one entry per CDR3 protein. The sample records roughly 57,000 distinct CDR3 sequences, approximately 53% being singletons.

The source of this sequence is a woman in her sixties or seventies with Graves' ophthalmopathy. The sample taken for sequencing was blood. This sequence joins TRBV5-6 and TRBJ2-3; D remains unclear. The CDR3 sequence is CASSLSLDRLTDTQYF. In DNA, the CDR3 is TGTGCCAGCAGCCTCAGTCTAGACCGCCTCACAGATACGCAGTATTTT.